The clone carrying this T cell receptor (beta chain) was seen a handful of times. As yet, its antigen is unknown. Not a single patient had been given any form of treatment at any point before undergoing thyroid surgery. These data belong to a study of metastatic and nonmetastatic thyroid tumors. Across the study: Malignant thyroid and benign thyroid patients provided blood and tumor or nodule tissue whose repertoires were compared. The study, taken as a whole, reports: In blood and tumor, TCR beta diversity was reportedly significantly higher in malignant thyroid tumors than in benign nodules.

This CDR3 comprises 12 residues. The ends lost 7 bases at V and 5 bases at J; junction bases unmatched: 6. Germline-derived CDR1 and CDR2 are DFQATT and SNEGSKA (reference sequence). In the source study's methods: Variation in CDR3 across clinicopathological groups served as the basis for constructing a distant-metastasis classifier in papillary thyroid cancer. Through MiXCR, TCRdb re-clonotyped the PCR reads. Clone size and V and J calls follow TCRdb, not the original study. The data contain 89,000 or so clones, roughly 8.6% of them singletons. The TCR sequence derives from a female donor with papillary thyroid cancer or a benign thyroid nodule (not recorded which). Some clones in this sample may be carry-over from other donors' samples. Input material: blood. The V and J genes are TRBV20-1 and TRBJ2-3; 7 nucleotides match TRBD1. The CDR3, as DNA: TGCAGTGTCCGCCCAGGGGGAGATACGCAGTATTTT. Its translation is CSVRPGGDTQYF.